This TCR beta chain was recorded in a study of OX40 agonist ivuxolimab in advanced cancers. Study-wide findings and caveats: Low levels of normalized T-cell clonal expansion also appeared in some nonresponders.

Comments on this clone: What it binds is unknown.

The V gene's germline CDR1 is SGDLS and CDR2 YYNGEE. V lost 0 bases and J 1 base, leaving 9 bases between the germline ends. This CDR3 spans 15 amino acids. Clones were sequenced by immunoSEQ multiplex PCR, and TCRdb holds only the in-frame ones, with some missing. The sample has roughly 40,000 clones, roughly 82% seen once. The source is an adult with an advanced solid tumor such as melanoma, head and neck, liver or kidney cancer. The sequences come from CD4+ or CD8+ T cells sorted from blood, collected in a trial of the OX40 agonist ivuxolimab. The chain carries TRBV9 and TRBJ2-3; the D is unclear. CDR3 nucleotides: TGTGCCAGCAGCGTAGAGATTAGGGGCACAGATACGCAGTATTTT. Its translation: CASSVEIRGTDTQYF. The variable domain in full, completed from reference TRBV9 and TRBJ2-3, reads DSGVTQTPKHLITATGQRVTLRCSPRSGDLSVYWYQQSLDQGLQFLIQYYNGEERAKGNILERFSAQQFPDLHSELNLSSLELGDSALYFCASSVEIRGTDTQYFGPGTRLTVL.